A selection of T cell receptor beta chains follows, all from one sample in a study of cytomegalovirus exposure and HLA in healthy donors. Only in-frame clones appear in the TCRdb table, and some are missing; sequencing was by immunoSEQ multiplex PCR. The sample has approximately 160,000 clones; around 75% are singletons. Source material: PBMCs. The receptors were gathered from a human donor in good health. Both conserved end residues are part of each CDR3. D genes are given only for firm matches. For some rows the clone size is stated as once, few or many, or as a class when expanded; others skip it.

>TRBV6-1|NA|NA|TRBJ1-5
TGTGCCAGCAGTGAAGCGGGTAGGGGGGGGTCCATGGGGAGCCAGCCCCAGCATTTT
CASSEAGRGGSMGSQPQHF
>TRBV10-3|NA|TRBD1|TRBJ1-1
TGTGCCATCAGTAAGGACAGGGACGGCACTGAAGCTTTCTTT
CAISKDRDGTEAFF
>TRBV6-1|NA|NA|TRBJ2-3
TGTGCCAGCAGTGAAGCACCAGTTAGCACAGATACGCAGTATTTT
CASSEAPVSTDTQYF
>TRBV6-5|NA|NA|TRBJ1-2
TGTGCCAGCAGTCGGACAGTAGCAGGCTATGGCTACACCTTC
CASSRTVAGYGYTF
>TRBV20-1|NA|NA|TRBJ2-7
TGCAGTGCCGCACAGGGTTACGAGCAGTACTTC
CSAAQGYEQYF
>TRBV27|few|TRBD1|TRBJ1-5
TGTGCCAGCAGTCCGGGACAGTATAGCAATCAGCCCCAGCATTTT
CASSPGQYSNQPQHF
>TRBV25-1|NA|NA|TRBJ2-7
TGTGCCAGCAGCCTAATATCATGGGGGCTTGGGCAGTACTTC
CASSLISWGLGQYF
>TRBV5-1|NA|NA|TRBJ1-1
TGCGCCAGCAGCTTGGGACAGTTCAACACTGAAGCTTTCTTT
CASSLGQFNTEAFF
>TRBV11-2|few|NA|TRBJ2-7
TGTGCCAGCAGCTCCGCCAGGGACTCCTACGAGCAGTACTTC
CASSSARDSYEQYF
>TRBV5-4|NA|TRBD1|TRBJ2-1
TGTGCCATCCGGCCCGGGACAGGGATATACAATGAGCAGTTCTTC
CAIRPGTGIYNEQFF
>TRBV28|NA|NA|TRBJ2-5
TGTGCCAGCAGGACCGGGGACCAAGAGACCCAGTACTTC
CASRTGDQETQYF
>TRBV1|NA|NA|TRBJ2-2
TGCACCAGCAGCCAAGATGCGGACACCGGGGAGCTGTTTTTT
CTSSQDADTGELFF
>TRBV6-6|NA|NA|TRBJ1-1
TGTGCCAGCAGTTACTCGAGAGGGCTGAACACTGAAGCTTTCTTT
CASSYSRGLNTEAFF
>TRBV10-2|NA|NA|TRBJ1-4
TGCGCCAGCAGTGGTTCAGGGGCAAGGGAAAAACTGTTTTTT
CASSGSGAREKLFF
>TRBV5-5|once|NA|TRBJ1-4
TGTGCCAGCAGCTTGCGGGGGGGGTCAAATGAAAAACTGTTTTTT
CASSLRGGSNEKLFF
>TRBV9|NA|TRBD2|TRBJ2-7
TGTGCCAGCAGCGTAGATCCTAGCGGGGGGCTCGAGCAGTACTTC
CASSVDPSGGLEQYF
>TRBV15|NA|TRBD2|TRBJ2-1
TGTGCCACCAGCAGAGGGCTAGCGGGGGCGAGTGAGCAGTTCTTC
CATSRGLAGASEQFF
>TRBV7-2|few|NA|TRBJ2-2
TGTGCCAGCAGCTTCCCCAGGGGGAACACCGGGGAGCTGTTTTTT
CASSFPRGNTGELFF
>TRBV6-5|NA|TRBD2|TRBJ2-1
TGTGCCAGCAGGCTTAGCGGGGGGGCGGGTAATGAGCAGTTCTTC
CASRLSGGAGNEQFF
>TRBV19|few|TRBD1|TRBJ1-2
TGTGCCAGTAGTAGAGGACAGGACTATGGCTACACCTTC
CASSRGQDYGYTF
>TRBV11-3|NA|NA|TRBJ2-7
TGTGCCAGCAGCTTAACGACAGGCTCCGAGCAGTACTTC
CASSLTTGSEQYF
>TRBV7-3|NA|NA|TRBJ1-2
TGTGCCAGCAGCTCCCCTCCTGGCTACACCTTC
CASSSPPGYTF
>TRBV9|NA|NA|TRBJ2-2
TGTGCCAGCAGCCCTCCTCGTACCGGGGAGCTGTTTTTT
CASSPPRTGELFF
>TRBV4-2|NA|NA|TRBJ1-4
TGTGCCAGCAGCCAAGATCGGGGGGGAGGTGAAAAACTGTTTTTT
CASSQDRGGGEKLFF
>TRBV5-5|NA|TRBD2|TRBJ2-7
TGTGCCAGCAGCTCGGCTAGCGGGGGGGCTTCCTACGAGCAGTACTTC
CASSSASGGASYEQYF
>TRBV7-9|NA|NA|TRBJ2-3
TGTGCCAGCAGCCGGACGGACTTCACAGATACGCAGTATTTT
CASSRTDFTDTQYF
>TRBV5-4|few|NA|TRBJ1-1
TGTGCCAGCAGCTTGCTCGGCACTGAAGCTTTCTTT
CASSLLGTEAFF
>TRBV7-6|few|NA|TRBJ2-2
TGTGCCAGCAGCTTGGGGGGGCGCGGGACCGGGGAGCTGTTTTTT
CASSLGGRGTGELFF
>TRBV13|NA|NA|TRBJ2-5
TGTGCCAGCAGCCCACGAAGGCGGCAAGAGACCCAGTACTTC
CASSPRRRQETQYF
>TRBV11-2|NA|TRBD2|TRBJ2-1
TGTGCCAGCAGCTTCATCGGGGGGGCCCTCAATGAGCAGTTCTTC
CASSFIGGALNEQFF
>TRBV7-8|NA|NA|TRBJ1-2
TGTGCCAGCAGCTTAGACAGGGTAACGGGCCGTGGCTACACCTTC
CASSLDRVTGRGYTF
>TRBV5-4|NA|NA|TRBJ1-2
TGTGCCAGCAGCCCCAATCCCAGTGCCTATGGCTACACCTTC
CASSPNPSAYGYTF
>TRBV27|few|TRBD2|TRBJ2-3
TGTGCCAGCAGCTTCCGACTAGCGGGAGACACAGATACGCAGTATTTT
CASSFRLAGDTDTQYF
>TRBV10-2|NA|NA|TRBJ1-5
TGCGCCAGCAGTCCACAGTTGAGCAATCAGCCCCAGCATTTT
CASSPQLSNQPQHF
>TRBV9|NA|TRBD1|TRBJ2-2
TGTGCCAGCAGTTTAGGGGGGACAGGGAGCACCGGGGAGCTGTTTTTT
CASSLGGTGSTGELFF
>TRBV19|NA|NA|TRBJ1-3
TGTGCCAGTACCCCCATGAGCTCTGGAAACACCATATATTTT
CASTPMSSGNTIYF
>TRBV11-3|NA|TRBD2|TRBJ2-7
TGTGCCAGCAGCTCGAGAAAGCGGGGGACCCCCGGCGAGCAGTACTTC
CASSSRKRGTPGEQYF
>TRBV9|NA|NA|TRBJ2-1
TGTGCCAGCAGCGTAGCAGCCACACTAGACTACAATGAGCAGTTCTTC
CASSVAATLDYNEQFF
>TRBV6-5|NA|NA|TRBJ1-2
TGTGCCAGCAGTTACTACAGGGAGGGTTATGGCTACACCTTC
CASSYYREGYGYTF
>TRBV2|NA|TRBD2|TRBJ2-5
TGTGCCAGCAGTGGGGGACCACGGGGGGGAGAGACCCAGTACTTC
CASSGGPRGGETQYF
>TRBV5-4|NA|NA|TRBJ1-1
TGTGCCAGCAGCGGACTGATGAACACTGAAGCTTTCTTT
CASSGLMNTEAFF
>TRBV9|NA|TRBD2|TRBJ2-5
TGTGCCAGCAGCGTAAAGGCCCGGGGGGGGCGCGAGACCCAGTACTTC
CASSVKARGGRETQYF
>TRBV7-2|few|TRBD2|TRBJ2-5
TGTGCCAGCAGCTTATGGACTAGCGGGGGCGGGATGGAGACCCAGTACTTC
CASSLWTSGGGMETQYF